Listed here are 30 T cell receptor beta chains from one sample, sequenced in a study of shared clonotypes between healthy human individuals. Using immunoSEQ multiplex PCR, the repertoire was profiled, and TCRdb retains in-frame clones only, with some absent. The sample yields roughly 1.4 million clones, 98% seen once. The sample was naive CD4+ T cells sorted from blood. Subset here: CD45RA+ positively selected. The receptors come from a man aged 25 to 40 in good health.

The chain links TRBV7-6 to TRBJ1-1, with D hard to call. The CDR3 length is 14 residues. V was pared by 1 base and J by 3 bases, with 9 bases between. Per germline, CDR1 SGHVS and CDR2 FNYEAQ. CDR3 amino acids: CASSLDPDYTEAFF. CDR3 DNA sequence: TGTGCCAGCAGCTTAGATCCAGATTACACTGAAGCTTTCTTT.

J is TRBJ2-1 and V is TRBV11-3, with 7 bases lining up with TRBD2. After removal of 5 bases from V and 6 bases from J, the junction contained 4 bases not matched to a gene. Per the germline V gene, CDR1 is SGHNT and CDR2 is YENEEA. The CDR3 contains 13 residues. CDR3 region: CASSQRDLNEQFF. CDR3 sequence (DNA): TGTGCCAGCAGCCAGCGGGACCTCAATGAGCAGTTCTTC.

The rearrangement joins TRBV9 to TRBJ2-3, with D perhaps being TRBD1 or TRBD2 (6 bases each). Per germline, CDR1 SGDLS and CDR2 YYNGEE. The CDR3 sequence is 16 residues long. The V end lost 2 bases, the J end lost 4 bases, and 17 bases lay between the germline ends. The CDR3 DNA follows: TGTGCCAGCAGCGTTGGGGGCGGGATAACCTCAGATACGCAGTATTTT. Translated: CASSVGGGITSDTQYF.

The V and J genes are TRBV11-2 and TRBJ2-2, with no clear D. CDR1 and CDR2 (germline): SGHAT, FQNNGV. Trimming pared 0 bases from V and 6 bases from J, leaving 8 bases between. This CDR3 is built from 14 residues. The CDR3 region has the DNA TGTGCCAGCAGCTTAGATCTGATCCCCGGGGAGCTGTTTTTT. This translates into CASSLDLIPGELFF.

The chain employs TRBV19 and TRBJ1-3; no clear D gene. CDR1 is LNHDA, CDR2 SQIVND, per germline (reference sequence). This CDR3 contains 13 residues. The V gene lost 4 bases and the J gene lost 4 bases, with 8 bases spanning the gap. The DNA of the CDR3 is TGTGCCAGTAGTACGACGGAGGGAAACACCATATATTTT. The encoded protein is CASSTTEGNTIYF. The full variable domain, rest sourced from reference TRBV19 and TRBJ1-3, is DGGITQSPKYLFRKEGQNVTLSCEQNLNHDAMYWYRQDPGQGLRLIYYSQIVNDFQKGDIAEGYSVSREKKESFPLTVTSAQKNPTAFYLCASSTTEGNTIYFGEGSWLTVV.

This chain links TRBV27 with TRBJ2-3; maybe TRBD2 (5 bases). The CDR3 has 17 amino acids. V lost 5 bases and J lost 3, with 21 bases in between. Germline CDR1 and CDR2: MNHEY and SMNVEV (reference sequence). CDR3 protein: CASSGPPAAISTDTQYF. DNA for the CDR3: TGTGCCAGCAGTGGGCCCCCAGCGGCCATTTCTACAGATACGCAGTATTTT.

The CDR3 region has the DNA TGTGCCAGCAGCTTGGAAGTCGGGGCTGGGGAGCAGTTCTTC. Translating gives CASSLEVGAGEQFF. The genes are TRBV5-4 and TRBJ2-1; either TRBD1 or TRBD2 may supply D (5 bases each). The length of the CDR3 is 14 residues. Germline CDR1 and CDR2: SGHNT and YYREEE (reference sequence). The V gene lost 0 bases and the J gene lost 10 bases, with 14 bases spanning the gap.

CDR3: CASSLRDRGYEQYF. CDR3 coding DNA: TGTGCCAGCAGCCTCCGGGACAGGGGTTACGAGCAGTACTTC. This chain uses TRBV11-2 with TRBJ2-7, with 10 bases fitting TRBD1. Germline values: CDR1 SGHAT, CDR2 FQNNGV. V lost 5 bases and J lost 4; bases outside the gene matches: 5. The CDR3 consists of 14 residues.

V gene TRBV7-9 combines with J gene TRBJ2-5; D is possibly TRBD1 (7 bases). The CDR3 contains 17 residues. Trimming left V 5 bases short and J 3 bases short, with 22 bases between. Per germline, CDR1 SEHNR and CDR2 FQNEAQ (reference sequence). The CDR3 DNA is TGTGCCAGCAGCCCGCCGGGGGACAGTCCTTGGAAAGAGACCCAGTACTTC. Translating gives CASSPPGDSPWKETQYF.

J is TRBJ2-1 and V is TRBV27, with TRBD2 matching over 9 bases. Trimming cost V 4 bases and J 2 bases; bases outside gene matches: 9. Germline V gene data show CDR1 as MNHEY and CDR2 as SMNVEV (reference sequence). This CDR3 spans 17 amino acids. This CDR3 reads CASSSLPSGRTYNEQFF. The CDR3 DNA reads as TGTGCCAGCAGTTCCCTCCCAAGCGGGAGGACCTACAATGAGCAGTTCTTC.

This chain uses TRBV2 with TRBJ2-3; TRBD2 matches at 8 bases. Germline assignment: CDR1 SNHLY and CDR2 FYNNEI. There are 16 residues in the CDR3. The junction had 8 bases not matched to a gene; V was cut back by 2 bases and J by 4 bases. CDR3 sequence reads: CASSEYGIAGPDTQYF. DNA for the CDR3: TGTGCCAGCAGTGAATACGGGATAGCGGGACCAGATACGCAGTATTTT.

V is TRBV5-4 and J is TRBJ2-3; D unresolved. The CDR3 runs to 12 residues. Germline V gene data show CDR1 as SGHNT and CDR2 as YYREEE (reference sequence). The V and J ends lost 0 bases and 6 bases respectively, with 5 bases between them. The CDR3 region is CASSLEQDTQYF. CDR3 nucleotide sequence: TGTGCCAGCAGCTTGGAACAGGATACGCAGTATTTT.

This clone was seen just once. The gene calls are TRBV28 and TRBJ2-7, with D maybe TRBD2 (6 bases). CDR3 length: 17 residues. V shed 4 bases and J shed 3 bases, with 22 bases lying between them. Germline CDR1 MDHEN, CDR2 SYDVKM. CDR3 in DNA: TGTGCCAGCAGTTCCGTCCTCGGCGGGGTTGTCCTCTACGAGCAGTACTTC. Translated: CASSSVLGGVVLYEQYF.

A single count supports this clone. V is TRBV28 and J is TRBJ2-7, with D unclear. The V end lost 5 bases, the J end lost 1 base, and 9 bases lay between the germline ends. The CDR3 covers 13 residues. The germline gives CDR1 MDHEN, CDR2 SYDVKM. The DNA of the CDR3 is TGTGCCAGCAGTCAGACCCCGTCCTACGAGCAGTACTTC. This sequence encodes CASSQTPSYEQYF.

The chain joins TRBV29-1 to TRBJ2-3; 7 bases are a match to TRBD1. The CDR3 consists of 13 residues. Germline V CDR1 and CDR2: SQVTM, ANQGSEA. J was trimmed by 3 bases and V by 4 bases; bases with no gene match: 4. CDR3 bases: TGCAGCGTTGTGGGGACAGATACAGATACGCAGTATTTT. The encoded protein is CSVVGTDTDTQYF.

This clone was recorded once. The CDR3 sequence: CASSFLTGDRFNLYEQYF. CDR3 in DNA: TGTGCCAGCAGTTTTCTAACAGGGGACCGATTTAACCTCTACGAGCAGTACTTC. This chain uses TRBV28 with TRBJ2-7; 7 positions agree with TRBD1. CDR1 is MDHEN, CDR2 SYDVKM, per germline. This CDR3 has 18 amino acids. V lost 3 bases and J lost 3; bases outside the gene matches: 17.

J is TRBJ2-5 and V is TRBV25-1; a possible D gene is TRBD2 (5 bases). Deletions cut 1 base from V and 7 bases from J, with 13 bases between. The CDR3 has 14 residues. Germline V CDR1 and CDR2: MGHDK, SYGVNS. CDR3 region: CASSEFRPRGTQYF. CDR3 coding DNA: TGTGCCAGCAGTGAATTTAGGCCCCGGGGGACCCAGTACTTC.

V gene TRBV5-1 combines with J gene TRBJ2-3, with 8 bases aligning to TRBD2. The CDR3 covers 17 residues. V shed 4 bases and J 2 bases; nucleotides not matched to a gene: 12. Germline V lookup: CDR1 SGHRS, CDR2 YFSETQ. In DNA form, the CDR3 reads TGCGCCAGCAGCGAACAACCGGGGGGGCTCAACACAGATACGCAGTATTTT. It translates to CASSEQPGGLNTDTQYF.

The chain joins TRBV5-1 to TRBJ2-5; no clear D. The CDR3 sequence is 16 residues long. Trimming took 1 base from V and 4 from J, leaving 17 bases between them. The germline gives CDR1 SGHRS, CDR2 YFSETQ. The CDR3 sequence is CASSLQGGELGETQYF. For the CDR3, the DNA is TGCGCCAGCAGCTTGCAAGGCGGAGAGCTTGGAGAGACCCAGTACTTC. Together with reference TRBV5-1 and TRBJ2-5, the CDR3 gives the full variable domain: KAGVTQTPRYLIKTRGQQVTLSCSPISGHRSVSWYQQTPGQGLQFLFEYFSETQRNKGNFPGRFSGRQFSNSRSEMNVSTLELGDSALYLCASSLQGGELGETQYFGPGTRLLVL.

With regard to this clone: Other nucleotide sequences from this sample produce the same CDR3. Written as DNA, the CDR3 is TGTGCCAGCAGCTTAGCGGGACAGGGAACTGAAGCTTTCTTT. Its protein product is CASSLAGQGTEAFF. This chain links TRBV7-9 with TRBJ1-1, with 9 nucleotides matching TRBD1. Germline trimming cut 0 bases from V and 5 bases from J; bases unmatched to any gene: 1. This CDR3 is built from 14 residues. Germline CDR1 and CDR2: SEHNR and FQNEAQ (reference sequence).

V is TRBV30 and J is TRBJ2-6, with D maybe TRBD2 (5 bases). The length of the CDR3 is 17 residues. Germline CDR1 is GTSNPN and CDR2 is SVGIG (reference sequence). Deletions cut 2 bases from V and 0 bases from J, with 14 bases between. The CDR3 loop is CAWSPYRTFSGANVLTF. In DNA, the CDR3 is TGTGCCTGGAGTCCCTATCGGACTTTCTCTGGGGCCAACGTCCTGACTTTC.

This chain connects TRBV29-1 to TRBJ1-1, with TRBD1 matching 9 bases. The CDR3 totals 13 residues. V lost 3 bases, J lost 5 bases, and 4 bases stayed unmatched. Germline V gives CDR1 SQVTM, CDR2 ANQGSEA. Written as DNA, the CDR3 is TGCAGCGTTGAGACGACAGGGGGAACTGAAGCTTTCTTT. Translating it yields CSVETTGGTEAFF.

The chain uses TRBV5-4 and TRBJ2-5; 10 nucleotides agree with TRBD2. The CDR3 has 17 amino acids. Germline V lookup: CDR1 SGHNT, CDR2 YYREEE (reference sequence). V was pared by 4 bases and J by 1 base, with 10 bases of the junction left unmatched. CDR3 residues: CASSRYVAGGVQETQYF. The CDR3 coding sequence is TGTGCCAGCAGCCGGTACGTAGCGGGAGGAGTCCAAGAGACCCAGTACTTC.

V gene TRBV7-8 combines with J gene TRBJ2-6; D gene ambiguous. Trimming pared 3 bases from V and 0 bases from J, leaving 12 bases between. The CDR3 consists of 17 residues. In germline, CDR1 is SGHVS, CDR2 FQNEAQ. CDR3 nucleotide sequence: TGTGCCAGCAGCTTCTACCGATTTTCCTCTGGGGCCAACGTCCTGACTTTC. Protein product: CASSFYRFSSGANVLTF.

This chain links TRBV5-1 with TRBJ2-7; TRBD2 matches at 7 bases. The CDR3 has 15 amino acids. J gave up 2 bases and V 2 bases, and 7 bases lay outside the gene matches. Germline CDR1 reads SGHRS; CDR2 reads YFSETQ. The CDR3 coding sequence is TGCGCCAGCAGCTTATCTCTAGCGGCTACCTACGAGCAGTACTTC. As protein: CASSLSLAATYEQYF.

This CDR3 is CASASGTGKETQYF. As DNA, the CDR3 is TGTGCCAGCGCCTCCGGGACAGGAAAAGAGACCCAGTACTTC. The chain is built from TRBV7-9 and TRBJ2-5; 8 bases agree with TRBD1. V lost 8 bases to trimming and J lost 3 bases; unmatched junction nucleotides: 8. CDR1 SEHNR and CDR2 FQNEAQ come from the germline V gene (reference sequence). The CDR3 length is 14 residues.

The chain couples TRBV6-5 to TRBJ1-5; D is perhaps TRBD1 (6 bases). This CDR3 spans 16 amino acids. V lost 4 bases, J lost 2 bases, and 15 bases lay in between. Germline CDR1 MNHEY, CDR2 SVGAGI. This CDR3 reads CASSSSGRGGNQPQHF. CDR3 nucleotide sequence: TGTGCCAGCAGTTCCTCCGGCAGGGGAGGCAATCAGCCCCAGCATTTT.

This chain links TRBV5-1 with TRBJ2-1, with TRBD1 matching over 9 bases. CDR1 SGHRS and CDR2 YFSETQ come from the germline V gene. Unmatched junction bases numbered 5, after V lost 0 bases and J lost 7 bases. The CDR3 has 15 residues. For the CDR3, the DNA is TGCGCCAGCAGCTTGGGAGGGACAGGGATTAATGAGCAGTTCTTC. Translated, it gives CASSLGGTGINEQFF.

The chain couples TRBV7-2 to TRBJ2-7; D may be TRBD2 (6 bases). In germline, CDR1 is SGHTA, CDR2 FQGNSA. The V end was cut by 8 bases, the J end by 6 bases, with 17 bases between. The CDR3 totals 13 residues. CDR3 sequence reads: CASGRRLASEQYF. The CDR3 coding sequence is TGTGCCAGCGGAAGGCGGCTAGCGAGCGAGCAGTACTTC.

This clone was observed a single time. V gene TRBV5-1 combines with J gene TRBJ2-1, with D maybe TRBD2 (6 bases). From germline, CDR1 is SGHRS and CDR2 YFSETQ. The CDR3 has 16 residues. V lost 2 bases and J lost 8, with 20 bases in between. For the CDR3, the DNA is TGCGCCAGCAGCTTCGACTCGACTAGTCTCGGGGATGAGCAGTTCTTC. Encoded protein: CASSFDSTSLGDEQFF.